This is a list of T cell receptor beta chains from one sample in a study of CD8 T cells in Susac syndrome. TCRdb itself ran the immunoSEQ multiplex PCR reads through MiXCR, one entry per CDR3 protein. The repertoire holds under 550,000 distinct CDR3 sequences, more than 80% seen once, with about 0.12% in the top ten. Sequenced: CD8+ T cells from PBMCs. The receptors were gathered from a human donor with multiple sclerosis. The CDR3 runs from the conserved cysteine through the conserved F or W. A D gene is named only where the DNA matches it firmly. Size values are once, few and many counts, or a class for expanded clones, and some rows have none.

v_gene	abundance	len	j_gene	d_gene	CDR3nt	CDR3aa
TRBV6-1	NA	17	TRBJ2-7	TRBD2	TGTGCCAGCAGTGAAGAAGGCCTAGCGGGAGGTTCATACGAGCAGTACTTC	CASSEEGLAGGSYEQYF
TRBV5-4	once	13	TRBJ2-7	NA	TGTGCCAGCAGCTTCGTCCCAGTATACGAGCAGTACTTC	CASSFVPVYEQYF
TRBV5-6	NA	16	TRBJ2-7	NA	TGTGCCAGCAGCGGGGAGGGGACAGGCTTTCCCTACGAGCAGTACTTC	CASSGEGTGFPYEQYF
TRBV12-3/TRBV12-4	NA	13	TRBJ1-1	TRBD1	TGTGCCAGCAGCCTCGGGACAGGGGATCGAGCTTTCTTT	CASSLGTGDRAFF
TRBV19	NA	14	TRBJ2-1	TRBD1	TGTGCCAGTAGAGGGGACAGGGTCTACAATGAGCAGTTCTTC	CASRGDRVYNEQFF
TRBV7-2	NA	18	TRBJ2-1	NA	TGTGCCAGCAGCTTAGGGGAACTAGTCACCGCCACTCAGAATGAGCAGTTCTTC	CASSLGELVTATQNEQFF
TRBV28	NA	15	TRBJ2-3	TRBD2	TGTGCCAGCAGTTATGAGCGGGAGGGGGCAGATACGCAGTATTTT	CASSYEREGADTQYF
TRBV24-1	NA	13	TRBJ2-1	NA	TGTGCCACCAGTGATCCCAAGCTGGATGAGCAGTTCTTC	CATSDPKLDEQFF
TRBV27	NA	16	TRBJ2-1	TRBD2	TGTGCCAGCAGCCTTACCGGGAGCGGGGGGTACAATGAGCAGTTCTTC	CASSLTGSGGYNEQFF
TRBV5-5	NA	14	TRBJ1-2	NA	TGTGCCAGCAGCTTGGTACCAGGGAACTATGGCTACACCTTC	CASSLVPGNYGYTF
TRBV28	NA	15	TRBJ2-3	TRBD2	TGTGCCAGCAGTTTACTAGCGGGAGTGGAGGATACGCAGTATTTT	CASSLLAGVEDTQYF
TRBV6-5	NA	13	TRBJ1-6	NA	TGTGCCAGCAGTTACATGGGGGGTTCACCCCTCCACTTT	CASSYMGGSPLHF
TRBV4-1	NA	14	TRBJ2-7	NA	TGCGCCAGCAGCCAAGAACACAGGGAAGTCGAGCAGTACTTC	CASSQEHREVEQYF
TRBV7-9	NA	14	TRBJ2-3	NA	TGTGCCAGCAGCTCGCCGGGGGACACAGATACGCAGTATTTT	CASSSPGDTDTQYF
TRBV19	NA	12	TRBJ2-7	NA	TGTGCCAGTATGCAGGGCCGGAGCGAGCAGTACTTC	CASMQGRSEQYF
TRBV7-8	NA	14	TRBJ1-2	NA	TGTGCCAGCAGCTTACCAGGGGTGAGCTATGGCTACACCTTC	CASSLPGVSYGYTF
TRBV30	NA	14	TRBJ1-2	NA	TGTGCCTGGAGTCGAAGGTGGCAGTTGTATGGCTACACCTTC	CAWSRRWQLYGYTF
TRBV10-3	NA	15	TRBJ1-1	NA	TGTGCCATCAGTGAGGGACCAGGAACGAACACTGAAGCTTTCTTT	CAISEGPGTNTEAFF
TRBV28	NA	13	TRBJ1-1	NA	TGTGCCAGCAGCCCGTTTGAACGCACTGAAGCTTTCTTT	CASSPFERTEAFF
TRBV30	NA	13	TRBJ1-5	NA	TGTGCCTGGAGTACGGAGGGCAGTCAGCCCCAGCATTTT	CAWSTEGSQPQHF
TRBV9	few	14	TRBJ2-7	TRBD2	TGTGCCAGCAGCGTAGGCGGGAGCTCCTACGAGCAGTACTTC	CASSVGGSSYEQYF
TRBV11-2	NA	13	TRBJ2-7	TRBD2	TGTGCCAGCAGCTCGGGACTAGCAGACGAGCAGTACTTC	CASSSGLADEQYF
TRBV13	NA	18	TRBJ2-1	NA	TGTGCCAGCAGCTGGCCTCGCTCCGGGGGGCCCGATCACAATGAGCAGTTCTTC	CASSWPRSGGPDHNEQFF
TRBV12-3/TRBV12-4	NA	19	TRBJ2-1	NA	TGTGCCAGCAGTCAAACCTCACTACAAGTCCCGAGCTCCTACAATGAGCAGTTCTTC	CASSQTSLQVPSSYNEQFF
TRBV7-9	once	14	TRBJ2-4	NA	TGTGCCAGCAGCTCGACAGGGACTGTAAACATTCAGTACTTC	CASSSTGTVNIQYF
TRBV7-9	NA	15	TRBJ2-1	NA	TGTGCCAGCAGGTCGGTCGCGATCACCCGCAATGAGCAGTTCTTC	CASRSVAITRNEQFF
TRBV28	NA	17	TRBJ2-1	NA	TGTGCCAGCACCACTGAGGGGCTACCGTCTCCAGAGAGGGAGCAGTTCTTC	CASTTEGLPSPEREQFF
TRBV20-1	NA	16	TRBJ2-1	NA	TGCAGTGCTAGACGTCCCGGGACCGCAGACTACAATGAGCAGTTCTTC	CSARRPGTADYNEQFF
TRBV27	NA	14	TRBJ2-1	NA	TGTGCCAGCAGTTCCTCCACAGCCTACAATGAGCAGTTCTTC	CASSSSTAYNEQFF
TRBV6-5	once	15	TRBJ1-5	NA	TGTGCCAGCAGTTACGTGACAACCGGGCATCAGCCCCAGCATTTT	CASSYVTTGHQPQHF
TRBV28	NA	15	TRBJ1-3	NA	TGTGCCAGCAGTGAAAGGACCGGCGGCGAAAACACCATATATTTT	CASSERTGGENTIYF
TRBV19	NA	15	TRBJ2-1	NA	TGTGCCAGTAGTATCGCATTGTGGATTTACAATGAGCAGTTCTTC	CASSIALWIYNEQFF
TRBV7-6	NA	13	TRBJ2-7	TRBD1	TGTGCCAGCAGCTTTCAAGGGGGCCACGAGCAGTACTTC	CASSFQGGHEQYF
TRBV30	NA	11	TRBJ2-7	TRBD2	TGTGCCTGCCGGGACTACTACGAGCAGTACTTC	CACRDYYEQYF
TRBV4-1	NA	15	TRBJ1-5	NA	TGCGCCAGCAGCCAAGATCTCAATAGCAATCAGCCCCAGCATTTT	CASSQDLNSNQPQHF
TRBV4-1	NA	16	TRBJ2-7	NA	TGCGCCAGCAGCCAAGTCGGACTTCTGGACCCCTACGAGCAGTACTTC	CASSQVGLLDPYEQYF
TRBV12-3/TRBV12-4	NA	17	TRBJ2-2	NA	TGTGCCAGCAGTTTCCCATGGGGGGAGGATAACACCGGGGAGCTGTTTTTT	CASSFPWGEDNTGELFF
TRBV7-9	NA	16	TRBJ1-3	TRBD1	TGTGCCAGCAGCTTCTTCGGGACAGGGGCTGGAAACACCATATATTTT	CASSFFGTGAGNTIYF
TRBV10-1	NA	16	TRBJ2-2	TRBD1	TGCGCCAGCAGCCCAGAAATCGACAGGGACCCCGGGGAGCTGTTTTTT	CASSPEIDRDPGELFF
TRBV11-3	few	15	TRBJ2-7	NA	TGCGCCAGCAGCCCCGCCGGGGTGGGAGAGGACGAGCAGTACTTT	CASSPAGVGEDEQYF
TRBV5-6	once	13	TRBJ1-2	NA	TGTGCCAGCAGCGCAACAGGGACCTATGGCTACACCTTC	CASSATGTYGYTF
TRBV28	NA	12	TRBJ2-7	NA	TGTGCCAGCAGCGGCGACATGCACGAGCAGTACTTC	CASSGDMHEQYF
TRBV19	NA	16	TRBJ1-6	NA	TGTGCCAGTAGTATATTTTTGTTGAAAGGGAATTCACCCCTCCACTTT	CASSIFLLKGNSPLHF
TRBV24-1	NA	15	TRBJ2-7	TRBD1	TGTGCCACCAGTGATTTCGACAGGGCCCCCTACGAGCAGTACTTC	CATSDFDRAPYEQYF
TRBV5-1	NA	13	TRBJ2-7	NA	TGCGCCAGCAGCTTTACAACTAGATTCGAGCAGTACTTC	CASSFTTRFEQYF
TRBV30	NA	13	TRBJ1-6	NA	TGTGCCTGGAGTTCCGACGGCAATTCACCCCTCCACTTT	CAWSSDGNSPLHF
TRBV5-1	NA	13	TRBJ2-7	NA	TGCGCCAGCAGCTTTGCGCCAGACTACGAGCAGTACTTC	CASSFAPDYEQYF
TRBV30	once	15	TRBJ2-1	TRBD2	TGTGCCTGGAAGAACCGGGGGGTATTCTACAATGAGCAGTTCTTC	CAWKNRGVFYNEQFF
TRBV5-1	NA	14	TRBJ1-1	NA	TGCGCCAGCAGCTTTCGGACCTCTAACACTGAAGCTTTCTTT	CASSFRTSNTEAFF
TRBV3-1	NA	16	TRBJ1-2	NA	TGTGCCAGCAGCCAAGAGGGGGGGACACGGGTGCATGGCTACACCTTC	CASSQEGGTRVHGYTF
TRBV28	once	15	TRBJ2-3	NA	TGTGCCACCTTCCAGGGCGGGACTAGCACAGATACGCAGTATTTT	CATFQGGTSTDTQYF
TRBV5-6	NA	14	TRBJ1-2	NA	TGTGCCAGCAGGGGACAAGGCATTAACTATGGCTACACCTTC	CASRGQGINYGYTF
TRBV27	few	13	TRBJ2-7	NA	TGTGCCAGCAGTTTAGGGGGGCTCTACGAGCAGTACTTC	CASSLGGLYEQYF
TRBV2	NA	12	TRBJ1-2	NA	TGTGCCAGCACGATCGGCCTCTATGGCTACACCTTC	CASTIGLYGYTF
TRBV2	NA	13	TRBJ1-5	NA	TGTGCCAGCAGTCCCGTGAGCAATCAGCCCCAGCATTTT	CASSPVSNQPQHF
TRBV3-1	NA	14	TRBJ1-1	NA	TGTGCCAGCAGCCACTTCAGCCGGTCGGCTGAAGCTTTCTTT	CASSHFSRSAEAFF
TRBV30	NA	13	TRBJ2-7	NA	TGTGCCTGGAGTAACGGGGACATCTACGAGCAGTACTTC	CAWSNGDIYEQYF
TRBV4-2	NA	15	TRBJ2-7	TRBD2	TGTGCCAGCAGCCAAGATAATACTAGCGGCTACGAGCAGTACTTC	CASSQDNTSGYEQYF
TRBV18	NA	18	TRBJ2-1	TRBD1	TGTGCCAGCTCACCATGGACAGGGGAGAGTTTATTGAGAAATGAGCAGTTCTTC	CASSPWTGESLLRNEQFF